This entry describes one T cell receptor beta chain. The assay was immunoSEQ multiplex PCR, and TCRdb's table has in-frame clones only and misses some. The sample comprises about 31,000 clones, 90% of which are singletons, and around 4.1% rests with the top ten. The sample is drawn from a study of T cell changes during pregnancy in multiple sclerosis. The receptor was derived from a female donor with multiple sclerosis, enrolled in a pregnancy study. The material was CD8+ T cells from peripheral blood mononuclear cells, obtained in the second trimester of pregnancy.

The CDR3 nucleotides read TGCGCCAGCAGCTTGGCGGAGGCGAGCTCCTACGAGCAGTACTTC. This translates into CASSLAEASSYEQYF. V gene TRBV5-1 combines with J gene TRBJ2-5; D perhaps matches TRBD2 (5 bases). Judging by the DNA end, TRBJ2-7 fits better; the J call may be wrong. CDR3 size: 15 residues. The germline V gene encodes CDR1 SGHRS and CDR2 YFSETQ.